Shown below are 21 T cell receptor beta chains from a single sample sequenced in a study of shared clonotypes between healthy human individuals. The protocol was immunoSEQ multiplex PCR, while the TCRdb copy is restricted to in-frame clones and leaves out a portion. The sample gives about 2.4 million clones, roughly 93% of which show up once; about 0.34% is in the top ten. Sequenced sample: naive CD4+ T cells from PBMCs. Subset defined: CD45RA+ positively selected. These TCRs come from a young man in good health. Some clones in this sample may be carry-over from other donors' samples.

The gene calls are TRBV4-1 and TRBJ1-6; the D is unclear. Between the trimmed V and J ends, which lost 2 bases and 5 bases, there was a span of 13 bases. CDR1 and CDR2 from the germline V gene are MGHRA and YSYEKL. The CDR3 runs to 16 residues. The CDR3 loop reads CASSQPQAGDNSPLHF. CDR3 bases: TGCGCCAGCAGCCAACCTCAGGCTGGTGATAATTCACCCCTCCACTTT.

V usage is TRBV6-6 and J usage is TRBJ2-7; unclear D gene. Germline CDR1 reads MNHNY; CDR2 reads SVGAGI (reference sequence). This CDR3 spans 12 amino acids. Trimming pared 0 bases from V and 7 bases from J, leaving 7 bases between. The CDR3 nucleotides read TGTGCCAGCAGTTACTCGATCCCTGAGCAGTACTTC. Residues: CASSYSIPEQYF.

This clone appeared once. The chain is built from TRBV5-4 and TRBJ2-7, with 12 bases fitting TRBD1. The CDR3 covers 16 residues. Germline lookup yields CDR1 SGHNT and CDR2 YYREEE (reference sequence). V lost 3 bases, J lost 1 base, and 5 bases stayed unmatched. CDR3 loop: CASSSGTGGDSYEQYF. The CDR3 bases are TGTGCCAGCAGCTCGGGGACAGGGGGCGATTCCTACGAGCAGTACTTC.

This clone was counted a few times. Other DNA sequences in this specimen translate into the identical CDR3. The chain joins TRBV6-6 to TRBJ1-5, with D unclear. From germline, CDR1 is MNHNY and CDR2 SVGAGI (reference sequence). The V gene lost 2 bases and the J gene lost 5 bases, with 4 bases spanning the gap. CDR3 length equals 12 residues. The CDR3 loop reads CASSYGDQPQHF. The CDR3 nucleotides read TGTGCCAGCAGTTACGGAGATCAGCCCCAGCATTTT.

The J gene is TRBJ2-6, the V gene TRBV5-1; 9 positions match TRBD1. After removal of 0 bases from V and 1 base from J, the junction contained 11 bases not matched to a gene. Germline CDR1 and CDR2: SGHRS and YFSETQ. This CDR3 is 20 amino acids long. CDR3 DNA: TGCGCCAGCAGCTTGGGGGCCCCGGGACAGGGAGATTCTGGGGCCAACGTCCTGACTTTC. This encodes CASSLGAPGQGDSGANVLTF.

The chain uses TRBV9 and TRBJ2-7; 7 bases agree with TRBD1. CDR3 size: 14 residues. V was clipped by 2 bases and J by 12 bases; unmatched bases: 14. Per germline, CDR1 SGDLS and CDR2 YYNGEE. The CDR3 sequence: CASSVGQGEGRRYF. CDR3 sequence (DNA): TGTGCCAGCAGCGTCGGGCAGGGGGAAGGTCGACGGTACTTC.

This chain connects TRBV20-1 to TRBJ2-3; D uncertain. This CDR3 is built from 8 residues. Germline loops: CDR1 DFQATT, CDR2 SNEGSKA (reference sequence). This CDR3 is CSAHTQYF. CDR3 coding DNA: TGCAGCGCCCACACGCAGTATTTT.

This sequence joins TRBV7-4 and TRBJ1-5; D ambiguous. Germline lookup yields CDR1 SGHVT and CDR2 SQSDAQ. The V and J ends lost 1 base and 2 bases respectively, with 12 bases between them. There are 16 residues in the CDR3. Written as DNA, the CDR3 is TGTGCCAGCAGCTTAGAACTCTGGAGGGGCAATCAGCCCCAGCATTTT. Its protein is CASSLELWRGNQPQHF.

The genes are TRBV29-1 and TRBJ2-7, with TRBD2 identical over 15 bases. The V segment lost 7 bases and the J segment 3 bases; nucleotides outside the gene matches: 7. This CDR3 has 15 residues. Per germline, CDR1 SQVTM and CDR2 ANQGSEA. In DNA form, the CDR3 reads TGCAGCGCTGGGACTAGCGGGGGGTCTCTCTACGAGCAGTACTTC. It codes for CSAGTSGGSLYEQYF.

This clone has only one observation. The chain is built from TRBV9 and TRBJ2-3; D call uncertain. The V end lost 4 bases, the J end lost 2 bases, and 11 bases lay between the germline ends. The CDR3 is 14 residues long. From germline, CDR1 is SGDLS and CDR2 YYNGEE. The CDR3 region has the DNA TGTGCCAGCAGCTTCCAGACTGCCACAGATACGCAGTATTTT. As protein: CASSFQTATDTQYF.

This CDR3 is CASSSRTVRTEAFF. The CDR3 bases are TGTGCCAGCAGCTCCCGGACAGTCCGCACTGAAGCTTTCTTT. This chain uses TRBV7-2 with TRBJ1-1; TRBD1 is a possible D gene (6 bases). Trimming removed 4 bases at V and 4 bases at J, with 13 bases between. The CDR3 loop spans 14 amino acids. The germline V gene encodes CDR1 SGHTA and CDR2 FQGNSA.

J is TRBJ2-3 and V is TRBV5-1, with D unresolved. The CDR3 contains 14 residues. V was shortened by 1 base and J by 5 bases, with 11 bases between the two germline ends. Germline lookup yields CDR1 SGHRS and CDR2 YFSETQ. The CDR3 here is CASSLLQNIDTQYF. CDR3 bases: TGCGCCAGCAGCTTGCTACAGAATATAGATACGCAGTATTTT. Combining the CDR3 with reference TRBV5-1 and TRBJ2-3 gives the whole variable domain KAGVTQTPRYLIKTRGQQVTLSCSPISGHRSVSWYQQTPGQGLQFLFEYFSETQRNKGNFPGRFSGRQFSNSRSEMNVSTLELGDSALYLCASSLLQNIDTQYFGPGTRLTVL.

V gene TRBV6-1 combines with J gene TRBJ2-7, with D possibly being TRBD1 or TRBD2 (5 bases each). V lost 3 bases to trimming and J lost 2 bases, with 23 bases between them. CDR3 length: 18 residues. CDR1 and CDR2 (germline): MNHNS, SASEGT. The CDR3 coding sequence is TGTGCCAGCAGTGATGCGCGGCGTTCTGGGGGAAGTACCTACGAGCAGTACTTC. The encoded protein is CASSDARRSGGSTYEQYF.

The chain couples TRBV5-1 to TRBJ2-1; D is perhaps TRBD1 (6 bases). The CDR3 covers 16 residues. V was trimmed by 4 bases and J by 2 bases, leaving 16 bases between them. Per the germline V gene, CDR1 is SGHRS and CDR2 is YFSETQ. The CDR3 here is CASSPGQRITYNEQFF. As DNA, the CDR3 is TGCGCCAGCAGCCCAGGACAGCGGATTACCTACAATGAGCAGTTCTTC.

The J gene is TRBJ2-7, the V gene TRBV18; 10 bases agree with TRBD1. V lost 3 bases to trimming and J lost 5 bases; unmatched junction nucleotides: 7. The germline V gene encodes CDR1 KGHSH and CDR2 LQKENI. The CDR3 runs 15 residues. CDR3 loop: CASSPRDRGGHEQYF. In DNA, the CDR3 is TGTGCCAGCTCACCCCGGGACAGGGGAGGACACGAGCAGTACTTC.

The V and J genes are TRBV28 and TRBJ1-5; possible D gene TRBD1, 6 bases. The CDR3 has 12 amino acids. Looked up from germline, CDR1 is MDHEN and CDR2 is SYDVKM. V was cut by 8 bases and J by 4 bases, with 9 bases left in between. The CDR3 sequence is CASGTGNQPQHF. The CDR3 DNA follows: TGTGCCAGCGGCACAGGGAATCAGCCCCAGCATTTT.

V usage is TRBV6-1 and J usage is TRBJ1-5, with 7 bases fitting TRBD1. V was clipped by 3 bases and J by 5 bases; unmatched bases: 4. Germline assignment: CDR1 MNHNS and CDR2 SASEGT. CDR3 length: 14 amino acids. In DNA form, the CDR3 reads TGTGCCAGCAGTGACGGGACAGCCCATCAGCCCCAGCATTTT. Protein sequence: CASSDGTAHQPQHF.

The V and J genes are TRBV6-5 and TRBJ2-5, with a weak D call TRBD1 (6 bases). The CDR3 spans 14 residues. The germline V gene has CDR1 MNHEY and CDR2 SVGAGI. The V end was cut by 6 bases, the J end by 5 bases, with 16 bases between. CDR3 in amino acids: CASSLSGVWETQYF. The CDR3 nucleotides read TGTGCCAGCAGCCTCTCAGGGGTTTGGGAGACCCAGTACTTC.

V is TRBV18 and J is TRBJ1-4; TRBD1 is a possible D gene (6 bases). CDR1 and CDR2 from the germline V gene are KGHSH and LQKENI. The V and J ends lost 5 bases and 3 bases respectively, with 7 bases between them. The CDR3 sequence is 13 residues long. The CDR3 bases are TGTGCCAGCTCATCAGGGGCTAATGAAAAACTGTTTTTT. This gives the protein CASSSGANEKLFF.

The rearrangement uses TRBV9 and TRBJ2-7; D gene unclear. V lost 3 bases and J 2 bases, leaving 9 bases between the germline ends. The germline CDR1 and CDR2 sequences are SGDLS and YYNGEE. The CDR3 is 13 amino acids. The CDR3 region has the DNA TGTGCCAGCAGCGGCACACAAACCTACGAGCAGTACTTC. It is translated as CASSGTQTYEQYF.

The rearrangement uses TRBV5-1 and TRBJ2-1; 8 positions match TRBD1. Germline CDR1 reads SGHRS; CDR2 reads YFSETQ. V lost 1 base to trimming and J lost 3 bases; unmatched junction nucleotides: 6. The CDR3 has 16 residues. CDR3 in DNA: TGCGCCAGCAGCTTGCAGGGGGCGGGGTACTACAATGAGCAGTTCTTC. Translation: CASSLQGAGYYNEQFF.